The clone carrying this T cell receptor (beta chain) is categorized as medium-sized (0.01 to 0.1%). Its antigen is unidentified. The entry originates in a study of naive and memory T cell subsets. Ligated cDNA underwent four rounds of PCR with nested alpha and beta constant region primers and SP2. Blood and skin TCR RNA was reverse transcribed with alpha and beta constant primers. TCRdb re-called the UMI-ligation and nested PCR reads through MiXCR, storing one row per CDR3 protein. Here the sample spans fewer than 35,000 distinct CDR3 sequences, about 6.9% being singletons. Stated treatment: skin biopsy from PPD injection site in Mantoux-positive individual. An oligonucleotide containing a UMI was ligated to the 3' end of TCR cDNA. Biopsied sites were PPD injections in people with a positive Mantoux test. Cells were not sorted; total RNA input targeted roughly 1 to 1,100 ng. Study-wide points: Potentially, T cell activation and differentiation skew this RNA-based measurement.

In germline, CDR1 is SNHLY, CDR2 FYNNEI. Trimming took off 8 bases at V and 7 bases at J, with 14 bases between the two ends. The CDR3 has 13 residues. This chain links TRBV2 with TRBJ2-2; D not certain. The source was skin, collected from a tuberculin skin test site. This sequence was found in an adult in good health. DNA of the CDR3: TGTGCCAGCCACCTTAGTGCACACGGGGAGCTGTTTTTT. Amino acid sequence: CASHLSAHGELFF.